This TCR beta chain is drawn from a study of neoadjuvant anti-PD-1 for oral cavity cancer. This clone was observed a handful of times. Germline values: CDR1 SNHLY, CDR2 FYNNEI. The V end was cut by 5 bases, the J end by 4 bases, with 23 bases between. This CDR3 contains 17 residues. The time point is: after neoadjuvant nivolumab, at surgical resection. Profiling relied on immunoSEQ multiplex PCR, and the TCRdb table lists in-frame clones only, not all of them. In the table there are about 23,000 clones, about 26% of which are singletons. Sequenced material: tumor tissue, taken after nivolumab (anti-PD-1) treatment. V and J are TRBV2 and TRBJ1-1; no firm D call. The origin of this receptor is a person aged 35-79 years with oral cavity squamous cell carcinoma. CDR3 DNA: TGTGCCAGCAGTTTTCCCCTACGGGATACAGAAGTCACTGAAGCTTTCTTT. Translated: CASSFPLRDTEVTEAFF.